The 10 T cell receptor beta chains below were found in one sample sequenced in a study of blood T cell repertoires in COVID-19. The method was immunoSEQ multiplex PCR; TCRdb's version includes in-frame clones alone and lacks a portion of them. Of 150,000 to 200,000 clones listed, around 85% are singletons. The sequencing sample was made of peripheral blood. Receptors were obtained from a human donor with active or convalescent COVID-19. The donor label of this sample is uncertain.

This chain connects TRBV19 to TRBJ2-1; 10 nucleotides agree with TRBD2. With 2 bases clipped from V and 6 bases from J, the junction kept 16 bases outside the gene matches. Germline V gene sequence: CDR1 LNHDA, CDR2 SQIVND (reference sequence). This CDR3 is 19 amino acids long. The CDR3 here is CASSIPASGSNGAFNEQFF. The CDR3 DNA reads as TGTGCCAGTAGTATACCGGCTAGCGGGAGTAACGGCGCGTTCAATGAGCAGTTCTTC.

This chain connects TRBV7-2 to TRBJ2-3, with D possibly matching TRBD1 (7 bases). The CDR3 is 17 amino acids. Between the trimmed V and J ends, which lost 7 bases and 3 bases, there was a span of 23 bases. Looked up from germline, CDR1 is SGHTA and CDR2 is FQGNSA. The CDR3 DNA reads TGTGCCAGCAACCCATCGGTGGCGGCAGGGGGGACAGATACGCAGTATTTT. It yields the protein CASNPSVAAGGTDTQYF.

The chain joins TRBV6-5 to TRBJ1-1, with D hard to call. CDR1 MNHEY and CDR2 SVGAGI come from the germline V gene. V dropped 5 bases and J dropped 2 bases, with 12 bases sitting between them. This CDR3 comprises 14 residues. Here the CDR3 reads CASSRHGENTEAFF. CDR3 sequence (DNA): TGTGCCAGCAGTCGTCACGGAGAAAACACTGAAGCTTTCTTT.

The J gene is TRBJ2-1, the V gene TRBV2; TRBD2 matches at 11 bases. The length of the CDR3 is 14 residues. With V trimmed by 6 bases and J by 9 bases, 7 bases remained unmatched. Germline CDR1 reads SNHLY; CDR2 reads FYNNEI. The CDR3, as DNA: TGTGCCAGCAGCAATAGCGGGGGGGCCCTTGAGCAGTTCTTC. Its translation: CASSNSGGALEQFF.

The V and J genes are TRBV19 and TRBJ1-6; unclear D gene. The CDR3 is 15 amino acids. Germline V gene data show CDR1 as LNHDA and CDR2 as SQIVND (reference sequence). V shed 5 bases and J shed 2 bases, with 10 bases lying between them. The CDR3 protein is CASSRAEAYNSPLHF. The CDR3 coding sequence is TGTGCCAGTAGTCGTGCGGAGGCCTATAATTCACCCCTCCACTTT.

This clone has just a few counts. The V call is TRBV11-2, the J call TRBJ1-4, with 7 positions matching TRBD1. The CDR3 has 17 residues. From germline, CDR1 is SGHAT and CDR2 FQNNGV. With V trimmed by 5 bases and J by 0 bases, 9 bases remained unmatched. The DNA of the CDR3 is TGTGCCAGCAGCCCGCAGACAGGGCTTGCAACTAATGAAAAACTGTTTTTT. Residues: CASSPQTGLATNEKLFF.

The chain carries TRBV19 and TRBJ2-1, with 10 bases lining up with TRBD1. With V trimmed by 2 bases and J by 7 bases, 5 bases remained unmatched. The germline V gene has CDR1 LNHDA and CDR2 SQIVND (reference sequence). The CDR3 spans 15 residues. CDR3 in DNA: TGTGCCAGTAGTATAAGGGGACAGGGGAGGAATGAGCAGTTCTTC. This codes for CASSIRGQGRNEQFF.

This clone was picked up a small number of times. The genes are TRBV11-3 and TRBJ2-3; D not certain. V lost 2 bases, J lost 3 bases, and 9 bases lay in between. The germline V gene encodes CDR1 SGHNT and CDR2 YENEEA. This CDR3 contains 14 residues. CDR3 DNA sequence: TGTGCCAGCAGCTTAAGCCCCCGGACAGATACGCAGTATTTT. This codes for CASSLSPRTDTQYF.

The chain recombines TRBV5-1 with TRBJ1-2; TRBD1 aligns across 8 bases. The germline V gene encodes CDR1 SGHRS and CDR2 YFSETQ. This CDR3 is built from 12 residues. Trimming removed 3 bases from V and 6 bases from J; junction bases left unmatched: 1. CDR3 amino acids: CASSSTGDGYTF. CDR3 coding DNA: TGCGCCAGCAGCTCGACAGGGGATGGCTACACCTTC.

The gene calls are TRBV9 and TRBJ1-3; TRBD1 aligns across 9 bases. The CDR3 is made up of 18 amino acids. Germline V CDR1 and CDR2: SGDLS, YYNGEE. V was pared by 0 bases and J by 5 bases, with 12 bases of the junction left unmatched. CDR3 DNA: TGTGCCAGCAGCGTAGGGACGGGACAGGGATTTCGGAGAAACACCATATATTTT. This gives the protein CASSVGTGQGFRRNTIYF.